The present entry profiles one T cell receptor (beta chain) with its context. Its antigen is not identified. This specimen belongs to a study of shared clonotypes between healthy human individuals. Clones were sequenced by immunoSEQ multiplex PCR, and TCRdb holds only the in-frame ones, with some missing. The profile shows 2.5 million or so clones, around 94% of them singletons. Broader study findings: Sharing of clonotypes among donors was expected to vary with sequencing depth.

Looked up from germline, CDR1 is MNHEY and CDR2 is SVGAGI. There are 15 residues in the CDR3. The specimen sequenced was naive CD4+ T cells sorted from blood. Subset indicated: CD45RA+ positively selected. This TCR was sampled from a man between 18 and 35 years old in good health. The gene calls are TRBV6-5 and TRBJ2-5, with 7 bases aligning to TRBD2. The closer fit of TRBJ2-7 to the DNA end suggests the J call may be wrong. The CDR3 here is CASSYSGGNSYEQYF. The DNA of the CDR3 is TGTGCCAGCAGTTACTCGGGGGGGAACTCCTACGAGCAGTACTTC.